One and the same sample provided the 6 T cell receptor beta chains below, sequenced in a study of chemoradiotherapy in HPV16-positive cancers. TCRdb's copy holds only in-frame clones and misses some; the assay was immunoSEQ multiplex PCR. The table records 7,500 or so clones, roughly two thirds of them present only once. The input for sequencing was tumor tissue, taken from a patient who underwent chemoradiotherapy. The receptors shown here come from a human donor with HPV-associated anogenital cancer.

The V and J genes are TRBV2 and TRBJ2-3; 8 nucleotides align to TRBD2. In germline, CDR1 is SNHLY, CDR2 FYNNEI. Unmatched junction bases numbered 5, after V lost 4 bases and J lost 2 bases. The CDR3 contains 15 residues. Here the CDR3 reads CASSVTSGYTDTQYF. The CDR3 nucleotides read TGTGCCAGCAGTGTAACTAGCGGATACACAGATACGCAGTATTTT.

The chain combines TRBV5-6 with TRBJ2-7; D not certain. The CDR3 is 11 amino acids. Germline CDR1 SGHDT, CDR2 YYEEEE. V was cut by 2 bases and J by 5 bases, with 5 bases left in between. The DNA for the CDR3 is TGTGCCAGCAGCTTCAGCAACGAGCAGTACTTC. Its translation is CASSFSNEQYF.

This clone was recorded once. The chain combines TRBV19 with TRBJ2-7, with 7 bases lining up with TRBD1. Germline CDR1 reads LNHDA; CDR2 reads SQIVND (reference sequence). Losses at the gene ends were 2 bases for V and 1 base for J; bases not matched to a gene: 5. The CDR3 spans 15 residues. CDR3 amino acids: CASSIRDSESYEQYF. In DNA form, the CDR3 reads TGTGCCAGTAGTATACGGGACAGTGAATCCTACGAGCAGTACTTC. Filled out from reference TRBV19 and TRBJ2-7, the complete variable domain reads DGGITQSPKYLFRKEGQNVTLSCEQNLNHDAMYWYRQDPGQGLRLIYYSQIVNDFQKGDIAEGYSVSREKKESFPLTVTSAQKNPTAFYLCASSIRDSESYEQYFGPGTRLTVT.

The rearrangement uses TRBV27 and TRBJ1-2; no clear D gene. Germline values: CDR1 MNHEY, CDR2 SMNVEV (reference sequence). The CDR3 is 13 amino acids. Trimming pared 2 bases from V and 2 bases from J, leaving 6 bases between. This CDR3 is CASSLKRNYGYTF. In DNA form, the CDR3 reads TGTGCCAGCAGTTTAAAACGGAACTATGGCTACACCTTC.

This sequence joins TRBV7-7 and TRBJ2-2; D is uncertain. The CDR3 has 13 residues. V was cut by 4 bases and J by 6 bases, with 9 bases left in between. The V gene's germline CDR1 is SSHAT and CDR2 FNYEAQ (reference sequence). Here the CDR3 DNA reads TGTGCCAGCAGCTCCACCGCCGCCGGGGAGCTGTTTTTT. Translating gives CASSSTAAGELFF.

By frequency in the sample, this clone is large. This sequence joins TRBV27 and TRBJ2-1; D remains unclear. CDR3 length: 14 amino acids. V lost 0 bases, J lost 5 bases, and 8 bases lay in between. Germline CDR1 is MNHEY and CDR2 is SMNVEV (reference sequence). The CDR3 coding sequence is TGTGCCAGCAGTTTATCGATCCGGAACAATGAGCAGTTCTTC. This gives the protein CASSLSIRNNEQFF.